A selection of T cell receptor beta chains follows, all from one sample in a study of blood T cell repertoires in COVID-19. Here immunoSEQ multiplex PCR was the method, and the copy in TCRdb shows in-frame clones only, minus some. The sample includes approximately 300,000 clones, around 90% of them seen just once. The sequenced sample consisted of peripheral blood. These receptors all stem from a woman in her 50s who had recovered from COVID-19. Both conserved end residues are trimmed from each CDR3. Where a row states a size, it is once, few, many or the class of an expanded clone; other rows omit it.

cdr3_length v_call clone_size cdr3_aa
18 TRBV9 - ASSVEPTGGNYRSYNEQF
14 TRBV30 - AWSVIRAGPNTEAF
11 TRBV10-1 - ASSVRGCPEAF
11 TRBV10-3 - AISGTAGNTIY
14 TRBV2 - ASSEVAGGQAGELF
10 TRBV5-4 - ASSLVANEQF
13 TRBV5-4 - ASTLRGGSNYGYT
11 TRBV7-2 few ASSLMGSYGYT
12 TRBV27 - ASSLAGFGNTIY
15 TRBV6-1 - ASSERSGYRLGYGYT
14 TRBV27 - ASSSLKQGPLYGYT
12 TRBV7-2 - ASSNGRGGYEQY
12 TRBV3-1/TRBV3-2 - ASSQGLQGSEAF
11 TRBV27 - ASSLGAGTEAF
12 TRBV29-1 - SVKGAAGPYEQY
11 TRBV12-3/TRBV12-4 - ASSLGRAGEQY
9 TRBV5-6 - ASRVSGEQF
15 TRBV28 - ASSFPTRGANTYEQY
11 TRBV28 - ASSLYSNTEAF
15 TRBV7-2 - ASSLGAGTQGLNIQY
14 TRBV4-2 - ASSQEGGTVNQPQH
13 TRBV27 - ASSQGATRGLQQY
13 TRBV19 - ASSNPVRGGDTQY
15 TRBV19 - ASSRPGTGAGANVLT